This is a list of T cell receptor beta chains from one sample in a study of T-cell reconstitution after alpha-beta-depleted transplantation in children. TCRdb processed the PCR reads anew with MiXCR; each CDR3 protein has one entry. The table records around 200,000 distinct CDR3 sequences, about 6.4% of them present only once. Sequencing was performed on PBMCs from the stem cell graft donor, taken from the stem cell graft. These receptors all stem from a human donor who donated a stem cell graft to a child with Wiskott-Aldrich syndrome. Both conserved end residues are part of each CDR3. A D gene is named only where the DNA matches it firmly. Expanded clones are given a class, and other clones once, few, many or no size at all.

D gene | J gene | V gene | clone size | CDR3 DNA | CDR3 protein
TRBD2 | TRBJ2-1 | TRBV5-1 | many | TGCGCCAGCAGCCCGGGACTAGTCAATGAGCAGTTCTTC | CASSPGLVNEQFF
- | TRBJ2-7 | TRBV5-1 | few | TGCGCCAGCAGCCCCCCTGTGGTATACGAGCAGTACTTC | CASSPPVVYEQYF
- | TRBJ1-1 | TRBV30 | - | TGTGCCTGGAACGGAGGAGTGAACACTGAAGCTTTCTTT | CAWNGGVNTEAFF
- | TRBJ2-1 | TRBV29-1 | many | TGCAGCGTTGACAGCTACTACAATGAGCAGTTCTTC | CSVDSYYNEQFF
TRBD1 | TRBJ2-3 | TRBV5-1 | - | TGCGCCAGCAGCTGGACAGGGGGCAGCACAGATACGCAGTATTTT | CASSWTGGSTDTQYF
- | TRBJ2-7 | TRBV29-1 | many | TGCAGCGTCTTAATCCAGGGACACGAGCAGTACTTC | CSVLIQGHEQYF
- | TRBJ1-1 | TRBV7-9 | - | TGTGCCAGCAGCCCGCCCACCGCTGAAGCTTTCTTT | CASSPPTAEAFF
TRBD1 | TRBJ1-1 | TRBV14 | many | TGTGCCAGCAGCGGACGACAGGGGAGTGAAGCTTTCTTT | CASSGRQGSEAFF
- | TRBJ1-4 | TRBV10-1 | many | TGCGCCAGCAGTGAGTTGGGTATCGCAACTAATGAAAAACTGTTTTTT | CASSELGIATNEKLFF
- | TRBJ2-1 | TRBV20-1 | many | TGCAGTCTGACATTCCCAGACCCAATGGAGCAGTTCTTC | CSLTFPDPMEQFF
- | TRBJ2-1 | TRBV29-1 | many | TGCAGCGTTGGTGATAGCGGACCCTCCTACAATGAGCAGTTCTTC | CSVGDSGPSYNEQFF
- | TRBJ2-5 | TRBV5-5 | many | TGTGCCAGCAGCTTGGTTGGGCAATTAGAGACCCAGTACTTC | CASSLVGQLETQYF
TRBD1 | TRBJ1-5 | TRBV11-2 | - | TGTGCCAGCAGCTTGGGGACAGGGGTGGATCAGCCCCAGCATTTT | CASSLGTGVDQPQHF
- | TRBJ2-5 | TRBV24-1 | - | TGTGCCACCAGCCGGCGGGCGCAAGAGACCCAGTACTTC | CATSRRAQETQYF
TRBD1 | TRBJ1-1 | TRBV5-5 | many | TGTGCCAGTAAAGGGGGCTATGACACTGAAGCTTTCTTT | CASKGGYDTEAFF
TRBD2 | TRBJ2-7 | TRBV5-1 | many | TGCGCCAGCAGCAGGGCTAGCGGGGGTACCTCCTACGAGCAGTACTTC | CASSRASGGTSYEQYF
TRBD2 | TRBJ2-3 | TRBV20-1 | many | TGCAGTGCTAGTTCTCCCGGGGGGGCCGGTGATACGCAGTATTTT | CSASSPGGAGDTQYF
TRBD1 | TRBJ2-7 | TRBV24-1 | few | TGTGCCACCAGTGACCGGACAGGGGGTTTCTACGAGCAGTACTTC | CATSDRTGGFYEQYF
TRBD2 | TRBJ2-1 | TRBV29-1 | many | TGCAGCGTTGAACGGGAGGCGGGTTTGCAGTTCTTC | CSVEREAGLQFF
- | TRBJ2-7 | TRBV3-1 | few | TGTGCCAGCAGCCATATAGGCAACTACGAGCAGTACTTC | CASSHIGNYEQYF
- | TRBJ1-5 | TRBV12-3/TRBV12-4 | many | TGTGCCAGCAGTTTAGGAACCCATCAGCCCCAGCATTTT | CASSLGTHQPQHF
TRBD1 | TRBJ1-2 | TRBV5-1 | many | TGCGCCAGCAGCTTCAGCCACAGGGGTGACGGGGGCTATGGCTACACCTTC | CASSFSHRGDGGYGYTF
- | TRBJ1-1 | TRBV25-1 | many | TGTGCCAGCACCCGGGGCACTGAAGCTTTCTTT | CASTRGTEAFF
- | TRBJ1-2 | TRBV20-1 | many | TGCAGTGCTAGAGAGCCAGGGGAGGCGAGAGGCTACACCTTC | CSAREPGEARGYTF
- | TRBJ1-1 | TRBV5-1 | many | TGCGCCAGCAGCTTGGTCTGGAACACTGAAGCTTTCTTT | CASSLVWNTEAFF
- | TRBJ2-5 | TRBV9 | many | TGTGCCAGCAGCGTGACGGGGGCAGGTAGCCAAGAGACCCAGTACTTC | CASSVTGAGSQETQYF
TRBD2 | TRBJ2-3 | TRBV18 | - | TGTGCCAGCTCACAGCTACTAGCGGGAGCGGCAGATACGCAGTATTTT | CASSQLLAGAADTQYF
TRBD1 | TRBJ2-7 | TRBV12-3/TRBV12-4 | - | TGTGCCTTCAGTTTTAGCAGCTGGCTCCGGGACAGGGCCTCCGAGCAGTACTTC | CAFSFSSWLRDRASEQYF
- | TRBJ2-2 | TRBV11-3 | few | TGTGCCAGCAGCTCCCGCACCGGGGAGCTGTTTTTT | CASSSRTGELFF
TRBD1 | TRBJ2-5 | TRBV5-1 | few | TGCGCCAGCAGCGTCCCGCTCGGGACAGAAGAGACCCAGTACTTC | CASSVPLGTEETQYF
- | TRBJ2-1 | TRBV18 | many | TGTGCCAGCTCACCCTTTTCCCAGTCCAATGAGCAGTTCTTC | CASSPFSQSNEQFF
- | TRBJ2-7 | TRBV7-9 | many | TGTGCCAGCAGCTTAGGAGTGTCAGGGCAAGGCTACGAGCAGTACTTC | CASSLGVSGQGYEQYF
- | TRBJ1-1 | TRBV24-1 | many | TGTGCCACCAGTCACCGAGGGGTATCCCACACTGAAGCTTTCTTT | CATSHRGVSHTEAFF
TRBD2 | TRBJ2-2 | TRBV6-6 | - | TGTGCCAGCAGTTCCCCCCGACTAGCGGGGGGGCCCCCCAACACCGGGGAGCTGTTTTTT | CASSSPRLAGGPPNTGELFF
- | TRBJ2-7 | TRBV7-2 | many | TGTGCCAGCAGCTTAGGGATGGTAACCCCGGCCAGGGAGCAGTACTTC | CASSLGMVTPAREQYF
- | TRBJ1-1 | TRBV5-1 | many | TGCGCCAGCAGCTTGGACTTAACTGAAGCTTTCTTT | CASSLDLTEAFF
- | TRBJ2-3 | TRBV5-1 | many | TGCGCCAGCAGTTCGAGGTGGGGGAACACAGATACGCAGTATTTT | CASSSRWGNTDTQYF
- | TRBJ2-3 | TRBV30 | many | TGTGCCTGGAGTGATGTGGCGGATACGCAGTATTTT | CAWSDVADTQYF
- | TRBJ2-1 | TRBV7-2 | many | TGTGCCAGCAGCTCGTATACCGCCTACAATGAGCAGTTCTTC | CASSSYTAYNEQFF
- | TRBJ1-3 | TRBV7-2 | - | TGTGCCAGCAGCACTGACAGCTCTGGAAACACCATATATTTT | CASSTDSSGNTIYF
TRBD2 | TRBJ2-1 | TRBV4-3 | few | TGCGCCAGCAGCCAAGATAGCAGGGTCCAGGGACTAGCGGGGGGGCGTCTCTACAATGAGCAGTTCTTC | CASSQDSRVQGLAGGRLYNEQFF
TRBD1 | TRBJ1-1 | TRBV28 | many | TGTGCCAGCAGTTTTGGGACAGCCCTTGGGACTGAAGCTTTCTTT | CASSFGTALGTEAFF
TRBD1 | TRBJ2-1 | TRBV4-2 | few | TGTGCCAGCAGCCAATCTAGGGGGCGCAATGAGCAGTTCTTC | CASSQSRGRNEQFF
TRBD2 | TRBJ2-7 | TRBV7-2 | - | TGTGCCAGCAGCTTCCCCGTAGCGGGAGGACCCCCCCACGAGCAGTACTTC | CASSFPVAGGPPHEQYF
TRBD1 | TRBJ2-2 | TRBV6-1 | many | TGTGCCAGCAGGGACAGGGGGCACACCGGGGAGCTGTTTTTT | CASRDRGHTGELFF
TRBD1 | TRBJ2-1 | TRBV18 | many | TGTGCCAGCTCCCCGCCCGGGACAGGGACGGGTAATGAGCAGTTCTTC | CASSPPGTGTGNEQFF
- | TRBJ1-5 | TRBV3-1 | many | TGTGCCAGCAGCCGGCGCGGCAATCAGCCCCAGCATTTT | CASSRRGNQPQHF
- | TRBJ2-5 | TRBV11-2 | few | TGTGCCAGCAGCCTGCCGTACCAAGAGACCCAGTACTTC | CASSLPYQETQYF
- | TRBJ1-1 | TRBV7-2 | many | TGTGCCAGCAGCTTACCTACCGGGGCCACTGAAGCTTTCTTT | CASSLPTGATEAFF
TRBD2 | TRBJ2-1 | TRBV20-1 | many | TGCAGTGCTTTTAGCGGGATGAGCTCCTACAATGAGCAGTTCTTC | CSAFSGMSSYNEQFF
TRBD2 | TRBJ2-2 | TRBV24-1 | - | TGTGCCACCAGAGCGGGAGGGGGCACCGGGGAGCTGTTTTTT | CATRAGGGTGELFF